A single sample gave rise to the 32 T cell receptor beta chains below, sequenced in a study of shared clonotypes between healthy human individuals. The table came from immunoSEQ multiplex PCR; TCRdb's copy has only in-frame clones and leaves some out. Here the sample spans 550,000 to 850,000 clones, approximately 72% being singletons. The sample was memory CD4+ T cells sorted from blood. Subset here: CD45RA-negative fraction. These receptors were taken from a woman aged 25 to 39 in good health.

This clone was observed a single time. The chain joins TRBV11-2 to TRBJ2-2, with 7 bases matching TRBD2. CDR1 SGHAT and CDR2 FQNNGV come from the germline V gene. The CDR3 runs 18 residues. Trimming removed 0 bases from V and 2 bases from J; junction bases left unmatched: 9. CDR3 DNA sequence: TGTGCCAGCAGCTTAGAAGGAGGCTCGGGACTAAACACCGGGGAGCTGTTTTTT. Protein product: CASSLEGGSGLNTGELFF.

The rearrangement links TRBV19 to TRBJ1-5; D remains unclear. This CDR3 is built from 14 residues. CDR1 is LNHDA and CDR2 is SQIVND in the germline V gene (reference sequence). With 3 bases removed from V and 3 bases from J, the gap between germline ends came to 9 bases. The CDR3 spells CASSIRTNNQPQHF. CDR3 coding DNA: TGTGCCAGTAGTATTAGGACCAACAATCAGCCCCAGCATTTT.

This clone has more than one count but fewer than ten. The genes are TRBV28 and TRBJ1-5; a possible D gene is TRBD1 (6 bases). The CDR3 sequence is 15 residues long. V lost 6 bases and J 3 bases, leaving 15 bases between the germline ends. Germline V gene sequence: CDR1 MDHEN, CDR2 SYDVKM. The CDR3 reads CASSLGHGVNQPQHF. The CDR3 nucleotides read TGTGCCAGCAGCCTGGGACACGGGGTCAATCAGCCCCAGCATTTT.

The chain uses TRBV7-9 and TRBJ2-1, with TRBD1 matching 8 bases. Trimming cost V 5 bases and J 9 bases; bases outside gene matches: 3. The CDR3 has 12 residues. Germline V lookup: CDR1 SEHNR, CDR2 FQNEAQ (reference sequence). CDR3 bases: TGTGCCAGCAGCCTTCAGGGGGCTGAGCAGTTCTTC. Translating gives CASSLQGAEQFF. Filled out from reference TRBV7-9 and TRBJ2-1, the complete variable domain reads DTGVSQNPRHKITKRGQNVTFRCDPISEHNRLYWYRQTLGQGPEFLTYFQNEAQLEKSRLLSDRFSAERPKGSFSTLEIQRTEQGDSAMYLCASSLQGAEQFFGPGTRLTVL.

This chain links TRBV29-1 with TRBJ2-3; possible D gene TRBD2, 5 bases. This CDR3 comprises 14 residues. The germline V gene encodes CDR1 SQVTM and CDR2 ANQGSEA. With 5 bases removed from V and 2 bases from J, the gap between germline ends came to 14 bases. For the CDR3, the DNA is TGCAGCGTTACGGACTTCGATTTCACAGATACGCAGTATTTT. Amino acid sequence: CSVTDFDFTDTQYF.

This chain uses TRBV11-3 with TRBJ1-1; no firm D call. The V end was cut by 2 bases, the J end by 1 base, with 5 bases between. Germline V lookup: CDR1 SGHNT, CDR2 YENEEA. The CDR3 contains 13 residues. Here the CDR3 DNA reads TGTGCCAGCAGCTTAAGCTGGAACACTGAAGCTTTCTTT. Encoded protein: CASSLSWNTEAFF.

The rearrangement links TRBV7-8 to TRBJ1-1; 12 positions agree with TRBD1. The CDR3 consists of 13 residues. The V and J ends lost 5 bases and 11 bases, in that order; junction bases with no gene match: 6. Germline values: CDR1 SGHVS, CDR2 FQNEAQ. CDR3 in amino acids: CASSGGQGAGAFF. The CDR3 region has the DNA TGTGCCAGCAGCGGGGGACAGGGGGCGGGTGCTTTCTTT.

The CDR3 spells CASSQGFTTSYNEQFF. CDR3 bases: TGCGCCAGCAGCCAAGGGTTTACGACTTCCTACAATGAGCAGTTCTTC. The chain carries TRBV4-1 and TRBJ2-1, with D unresolved. CDR1 and CDR2 from the germline V gene are MGHRA and YSYEKL. The V gene lost 1 base and the J gene lost 1 base, with 11 bases spanning the gap. The CDR3 is 16 amino acids.

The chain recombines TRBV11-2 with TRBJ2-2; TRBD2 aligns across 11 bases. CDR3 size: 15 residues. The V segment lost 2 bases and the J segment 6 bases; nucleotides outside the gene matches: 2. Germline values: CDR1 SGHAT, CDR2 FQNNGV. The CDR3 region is CASSLQLAGAGELFF. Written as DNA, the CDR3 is TGTGCCAGCAGCTTACAACTAGCGGGAGCCGGGGAGCTGTTTTTT.

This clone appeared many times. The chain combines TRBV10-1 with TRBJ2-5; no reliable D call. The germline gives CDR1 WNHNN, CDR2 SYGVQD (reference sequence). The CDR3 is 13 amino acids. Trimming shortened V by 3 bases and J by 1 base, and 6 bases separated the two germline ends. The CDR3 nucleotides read TGCGCCAGCAGTGACAACAGCCAAGAGACCCAGTACTTC. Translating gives CASSDNSQETQYF.

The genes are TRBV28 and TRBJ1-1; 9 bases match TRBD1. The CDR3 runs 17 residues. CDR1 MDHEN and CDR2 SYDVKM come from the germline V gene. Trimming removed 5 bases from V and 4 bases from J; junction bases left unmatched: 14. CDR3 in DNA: TGTGCCAGCAGTACGCACGGGACAGGGACGGGAAGCACTGAAGCTTTCTTT. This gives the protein CASSTHGTGTGSTEAFF. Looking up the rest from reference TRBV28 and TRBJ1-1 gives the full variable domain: DVKVTQSSRYLVKRTGEKVFLECVQDMDHENMFWYRQDPGLGLRLIYFSYDVKMKEKGDIPEGYSVSREKKERFSLILESASTNQTSMYLCASSTHGTGTGSTEAFFGQGTRLTVV.

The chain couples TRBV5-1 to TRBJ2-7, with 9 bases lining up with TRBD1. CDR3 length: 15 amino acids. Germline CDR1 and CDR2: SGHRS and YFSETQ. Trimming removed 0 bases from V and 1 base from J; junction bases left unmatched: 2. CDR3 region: CASSLGQGDSYEQYF. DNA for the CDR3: TGCGCCAGCAGCTTGGGACAGGGGGATTCCTACGAGCAGTACTTC.

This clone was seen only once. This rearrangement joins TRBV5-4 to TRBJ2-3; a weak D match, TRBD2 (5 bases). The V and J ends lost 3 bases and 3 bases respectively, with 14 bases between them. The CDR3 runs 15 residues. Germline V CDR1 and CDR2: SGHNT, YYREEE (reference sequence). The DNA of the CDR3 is TGTGCCAGCAGCTCACTAGAGGTTTGGACAGATACGCAGTATTTT. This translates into CASSSLEVWTDTQYF.

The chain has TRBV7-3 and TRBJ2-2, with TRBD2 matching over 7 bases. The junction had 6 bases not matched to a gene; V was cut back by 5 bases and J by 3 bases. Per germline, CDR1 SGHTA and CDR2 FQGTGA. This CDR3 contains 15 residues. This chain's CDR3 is CASSRDYLYTGELFF. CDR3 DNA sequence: TGTGCCAGCAGCCGGGACTACCTCTACACCGGGGAGCTGTTTTTT.

CDR3 in DNA: TGTGCCACCAGCAGCCTCCGGACAGGGGCCTGGGATGAGCAGTTCTTC. Its translation is CATSSLRTGAWDEQFF. The chain combines TRBV15 with TRBJ2-1; TRBD1 matches 9 bases. The CDR3 has 16 amino acids. Germline-derived CDR1 and CDR2 are LNHNV and YYDKDF (reference sequence). Trimming at V came to 3 bases and at J to 8 bases, leaving 11 bases not matched to a gene.

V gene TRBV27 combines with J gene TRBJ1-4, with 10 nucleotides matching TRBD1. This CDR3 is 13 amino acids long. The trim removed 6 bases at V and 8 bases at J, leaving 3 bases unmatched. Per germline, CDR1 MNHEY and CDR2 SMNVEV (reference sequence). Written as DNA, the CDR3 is TGTGCCAGCAGAGGACAGGGGGTGGAAAAACTGTTTTTT. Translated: CASRGQGVEKLFF.

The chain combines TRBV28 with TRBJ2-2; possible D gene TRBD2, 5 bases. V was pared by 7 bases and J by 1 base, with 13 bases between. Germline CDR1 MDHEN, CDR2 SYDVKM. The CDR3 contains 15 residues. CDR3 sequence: CASNPGGKNTGELFF. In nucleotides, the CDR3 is TGTGCCAGCAATCCCGGAGGAAAGAACACCGGGGAGCTGTTTTTT.

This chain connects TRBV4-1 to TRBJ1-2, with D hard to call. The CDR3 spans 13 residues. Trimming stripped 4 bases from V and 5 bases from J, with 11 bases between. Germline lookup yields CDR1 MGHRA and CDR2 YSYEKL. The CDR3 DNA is TGCGCCAGCAGCCGCCCCGGGAGTTATGGCTACACCTTC. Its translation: CASSRPGSYGYTF.

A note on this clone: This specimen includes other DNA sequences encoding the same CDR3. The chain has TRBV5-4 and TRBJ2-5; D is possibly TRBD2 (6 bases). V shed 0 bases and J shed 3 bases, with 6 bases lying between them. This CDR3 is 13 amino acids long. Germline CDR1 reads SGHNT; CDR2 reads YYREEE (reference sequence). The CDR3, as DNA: TGTGCCAGCAGCTTGGGACTAGAAGAGACCCAGTACTTC. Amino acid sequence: CASSLGLEETQYF.

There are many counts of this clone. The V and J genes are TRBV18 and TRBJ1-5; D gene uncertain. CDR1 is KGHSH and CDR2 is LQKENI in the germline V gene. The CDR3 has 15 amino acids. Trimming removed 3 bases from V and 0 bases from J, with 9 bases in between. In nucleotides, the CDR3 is TGTGCCAGCTCACCGGTCCACGATAGCAATCAGCCCCAGCATTTT. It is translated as CASSPVHDSNQPQHF.

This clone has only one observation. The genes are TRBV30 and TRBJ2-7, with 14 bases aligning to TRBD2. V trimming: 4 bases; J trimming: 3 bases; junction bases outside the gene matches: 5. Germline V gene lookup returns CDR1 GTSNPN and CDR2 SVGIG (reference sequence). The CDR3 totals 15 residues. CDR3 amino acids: CAWTLGLAGVYEQYF. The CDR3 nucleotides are TGTGCCTGGACCTTGGGACTAGCGGGAGTCTACGAGCAGTACTTC. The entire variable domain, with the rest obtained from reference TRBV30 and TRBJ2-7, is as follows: SQTIHQWPATLVQPVGSPLSLECTVEGTSNPNLYWYRQAAGRGLQLLFYSVGIGQISSEVPQNLSASRPQDRQFILSSKKLLLSDSGFYLCAWTLGLAGVYEQYFGPGTRLTVT.

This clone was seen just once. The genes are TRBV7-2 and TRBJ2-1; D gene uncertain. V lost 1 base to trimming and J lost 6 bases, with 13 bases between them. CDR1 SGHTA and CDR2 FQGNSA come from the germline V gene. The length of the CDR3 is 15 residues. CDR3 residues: CASSLGRSTVNEQFF. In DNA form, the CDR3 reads TGTGCCAGCAGCTTAGGTCGTAGTACGGTCAATGAGCAGTTCTTC.

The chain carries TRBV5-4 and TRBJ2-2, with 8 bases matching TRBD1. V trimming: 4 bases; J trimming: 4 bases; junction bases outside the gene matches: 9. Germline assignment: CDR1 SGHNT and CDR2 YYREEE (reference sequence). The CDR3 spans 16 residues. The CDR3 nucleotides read TGTGCCAGCAGCGACCGAACAGGGGGTATCACCGGGGAGCTGTTTTTT. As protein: CASSDRTGGITGELFF.

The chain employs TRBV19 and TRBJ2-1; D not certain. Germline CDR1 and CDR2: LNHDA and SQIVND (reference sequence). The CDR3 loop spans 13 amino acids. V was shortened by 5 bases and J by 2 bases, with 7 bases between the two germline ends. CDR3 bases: TGTGCCAGTAGTGCCCGGGCCTACAATGAGCAGTTCTTC. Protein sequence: CASSARAYNEQFF. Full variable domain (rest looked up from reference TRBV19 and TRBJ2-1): DGGITQSPKYLFRKEGQNVTLSCEQNLNHDAMYWYRQDPGQGLRLIYYSQIVNDFQKGDIAEGYSVSREKKESFPLTVTSAQKNPTAFYLCASSARAYNEQFFGPGTRLTVL.

The CDR3 DNA is TGTGCCAGCAGTGAAGAAGGGCTAGCGGGAGAAGAGCAGTTCTTC. This codes for CASSEEGLAGEEQFF. The chain links TRBV6-1 to TRBJ2-1; 10 nucleotides agree with TRBD2. The V and J ends lost 1 base and 10 bases, in that order; junction bases with no gene match: 7. The CDR3 has 15 residues. Germline lookup yields CDR1 MNHNS and CDR2 SASEGT.

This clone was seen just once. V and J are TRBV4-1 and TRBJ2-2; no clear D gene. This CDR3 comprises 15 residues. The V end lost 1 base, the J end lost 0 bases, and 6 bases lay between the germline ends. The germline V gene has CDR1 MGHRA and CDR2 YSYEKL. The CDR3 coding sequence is TGCGCCAGCAGCCAAGTTTTGTCGAACACCGGGGAGCTGTTTTTT. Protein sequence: CASSQVLSNTGELFF.

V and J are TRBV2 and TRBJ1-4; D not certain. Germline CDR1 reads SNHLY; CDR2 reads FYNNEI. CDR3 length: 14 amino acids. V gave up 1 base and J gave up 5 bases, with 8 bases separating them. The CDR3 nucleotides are TGTGCCAGCAGTGAAGGGCAGGCAAATGAAAAACTGTTTTTT. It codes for CASSEGQANEKLFF.

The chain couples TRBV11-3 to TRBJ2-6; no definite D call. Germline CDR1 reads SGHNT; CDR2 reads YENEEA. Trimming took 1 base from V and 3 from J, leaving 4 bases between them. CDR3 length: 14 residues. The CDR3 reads CASSLVSGANVLTF. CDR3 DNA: TGTGCCAGCAGCTTAGTTAGTGGGGCCAACGTCCTGACTTTC.

The chain's CDR3 is CASSSRSGFQETQYF. The CDR3 DNA reads as TGCGCCAGCAGCTCCCGGTCAGGGTTCCAAGAGACCCAGTACTTC. This chain uses TRBV5-1 with TRBJ2-5, with a possible D match to TRBD1 (5 bases). Trimming stripped 3 bases from V and 1 base from J, with 13 bases between. In germline, CDR1 is SGHRS, CDR2 YFSETQ. This CDR3 region has 15 residues.

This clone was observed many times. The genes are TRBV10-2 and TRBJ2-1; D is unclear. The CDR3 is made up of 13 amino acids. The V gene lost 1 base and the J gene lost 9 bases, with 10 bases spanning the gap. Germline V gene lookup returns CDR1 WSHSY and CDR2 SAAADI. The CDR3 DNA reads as TGCGCCAGCAGTGAGTTCGAGCACGGTGAGCAGTTCTTC. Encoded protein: CASSEFEHGEQFF.

The CDR3, as DNA: TGTGCCAGCAGTTCAAATGGTCCCTACGAGCAGTACTTC. Its protein is CASSSNGPYEQYF. The chain employs TRBV6-6 and TRBJ2-7; no reliable D call. The ends were cut back, 4 bases at V and 2 bases at J, with 9 bases in the middle. CDR1 MNHNY and CDR2 SVGAGI come from the germline V gene (reference sequence). This CDR3 comprises 13 residues.

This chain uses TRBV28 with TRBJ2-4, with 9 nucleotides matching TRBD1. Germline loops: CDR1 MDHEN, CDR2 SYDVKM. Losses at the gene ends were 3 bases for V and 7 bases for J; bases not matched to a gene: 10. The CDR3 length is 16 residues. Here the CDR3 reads CASSLATGGAVNIQYF. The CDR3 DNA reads TGTGCCAGCAGTTTGGCTACAGGGGGCGCAGTGAACATTCAGTACTTC.